The clone carrying this TCR beta chain was recorded a few times. Antigen: not known. Study processing details: Variation in CDR3 across clinicopathological groups served as the basis for constructing a distant-metastasis classifier in papillary thyroid cancer. TCRdb reanalyzed the PCR reads with MiXCR. The V and J calls and clone size come from TCRdb's table, not from the authors' own analysis. This table has roughly 64,000 clones, about 4% appearing once. In germline, CDR1 is SNHLY, CDR2 FYNNEI. This CDR3 contains 13 residues. Each patient came to thyroid surgery without any prior treatment (of any kind). The data were obtained in a study of metastatic and nonmetastatic thyroid tumors. Looking at the study overall: The study looked at repertoires side by side in blood and in tumor or nodule tissue from malignant and benign thyroid patients. General observations from the study: Malignant thyroid tumors reportedly had TCR beta diversity that was significantly higher than in benign nodules, in blood and tumor.

Sequencing was done on a sample of blood. This TCR was recovered from a female donor with papillary thyroid cancer or a benign thyroid nodule (not recorded which). Some clones in this sample may be carry-over from other donors' samples. The rearrangement joins TRBV2 to TRBJ1-1; no reliable D call. The CDR3 sequence is CAGRWQRNTEAFF. In DNA, the CDR3 is TGTGCAGGAAGGTGGCAGCGGAACACTGAAGCTTTCTTT.